What follows are 27 T cell receptor beta chains derived from one specimen sequenced in a study of blood T cell repertoires in COVID-19. Assay: immunoSEQ multiplex PCR; the TCRdb copy retains only in-frame clones and omits some. Among about 28,000 clones listed, 93% were seen once. Source material: peripheral blood. These receptors came from a woman in her seventies with COVID-19, enrolled during active disease.

The chain is built from TRBV27 and TRBJ1-4; D call uncertain. The germline V and J ends were trimmed by 7 bases and 10 bases, with 19 bases remaining between them. The CDR3 spans 14 residues. Per germline, CDR1 MNHEY and CDR2 SMNVEV (reference sequence). For the CDR3, the DNA is TGTGCCAGCAAAATAAGCGGGCCAGACGGAAAACTGTTTTTT. Amino acids: CASKISGPDGKLFF.

This rearrangement joins TRBV6-6 to TRBJ2-7, with TRBD2 identical over 11 bases. CDR3 size: 13 residues. Germline-derived CDR1 and CDR2 are MNHNY and SVGAGI (reference sequence). The J segment lost 3 bases and the V segment lost 5 bases, leaving 0 bases of the junction unmatched. The CDR3 here is CASSTSGSYEQYF. DNA for the CDR3: TGTGCCAGCAGTACTAGCGGGAGCTACGAGCAGTACTTC.

The rearrangement links TRBV12-5 to TRBJ2-3; 14 nucleotides align to TRBD2. The CDR3 runs 20 residues. The germline V gene has CDR1 LGHNT and CDR2 FRNRAP. The junction had 19 bases not matched to a gene; V was cut back by 7 bases and J by 4 bases. CDR3 nucleotides: TGTGCTAGTGCACTCGGGACTAGCGGGAGTTGGAACCCCGGGGCAGATACGCAGTATTTT. Translating it yields CASALGTSGSWNPGADTQYF.

V usage is TRBV7-2 and J usage is TRBJ1-1; 9 nucleotides align to TRBD1. The CDR3 length is 15 residues. Trimming cost V 4 bases and J 2 bases; bases outside gene matches: 5. Per the germline V gene, CDR1 is SGHTA and CDR2 is FQGNSA. The CDR3 sequence: CASSYHTGGNTEAFF. In DNA, the CDR3 is TGTGCCAGCAGCTACCACACAGGGGGCAACACTGAAGCTTTCTTT. The whole variable domain, filled in from reference TRBV7-2 and TRBJ1-1, reads GAGVSQSPSNKVTEKGKDVELRCDPISGHTALYWYRQSLGQGLEFLIYFQGNSAPDKSGLPSDRFSAERTGGSVSTLTIQRTQQEDSAVYLCASSYHTGGNTEAFFGQGTRLTVV.

V is TRBV27 and J is TRBJ2-7; 9 bases map to TRBD1. CDR1 is MNHEY, CDR2 SMNVEV, per germline (reference sequence). The CDR3 loop spans 15 amino acids. With 4 bases clipped from V and 5 bases from J, the junction kept 9 bases outside the gene matches. The CDR3 DNA is TGTGCCAGCAGTTATTCCTGGGGACAGGGCGACGAGCAGTACTTC. Protein product: CASSYSWGQGDEQYF.

This clone has only a few counts. The chain employs TRBV10-1 and TRBJ2-2; the match to TRBD2 covers 14 bases. CDR1 WNHNN and CDR2 SYGVQD come from the germline V gene (reference sequence). This CDR3 is built from 19 residues. Trimming cost V 5 bases and J 5 bases; bases outside gene matches: 13. The DNA of the CDR3 is TGCGCCAGCAGTTACGGGACTAGCGGGAGCCGGTGGGGTACCGGGGAGCTGTTTTTT. This codes for CASSYGTSGSRWGTGELFF.

The chain carries TRBV4-1 and TRBJ1-1, with 10 bases lining up with TRBD1. Germline V CDR1 and CDR2: MGHRA, YSYEKL. Trimming removed 4 bases from V and 1 base from J; junction bases left unmatched: 0. The CDR3 is 14 amino acids. The CDR3 spells CASSRDRGNTEAFF. The CDR3 region has the DNA TGCGCCAGCAGCCGGGACAGGGGGAACACTGAAGCTTTCTTT.

The chain uses TRBV6-5 and TRBJ2-2; D not certain. CDR3 length: 14 amino acids. The ends were cut back, 7 bases at V and 5 bases at J, with 14 bases in the middle. Germline V gene data show CDR1 as MNHEY and CDR2 as SVGAGI. CDR3 protein: CASTPPSETGELFF. The CDR3 DNA sequence: TGTGCCAGCACCCCCCCTTCTGAGACCGGGGAGCTGTTTTTT.

CDR3 region: CASSIFPGRYGYTF. In DNA, the CDR3 is TGTGCCAGTAGTATTTTTCCAGGCCGCTATGGCTACACCTTC. This chain joins TRBV19 and TRBJ1-2; D gene uncertain. V gave up 3 bases and J gave up 4 bases, with 12 bases separating them. Germline V lookup: CDR1 LNHDA, CDR2 SQIVND (reference sequence). The CDR3 totals 14 residues.

The V gene is TRBV18, the J gene TRBJ2-5; TRBD1 matches 9 bases. CDR1 is KGHSH and CDR2 is LQKENI in the germline V gene. V dropped 6 bases and J dropped 6; count of bases not matched to a gene: 8. CDR3 length equals 14 residues. The CDR3 is CASSLGQGVKTQYF. The CDR3, as DNA: TGTGCCAGCTCCCTGGGACAGGGTGTAAAGACCCAGTACTTC.

The chain is built from TRBV24-1 and TRBJ2-7; TRBD1 matches 10 bases. Germline loops: CDR1 KGHDR, CDR2 SFDVKD. Losses at the gene ends were 5 bases for V and 5 bases for J; bases not matched to a gene: 8. This CDR3 has 15 amino acids. The CDR3 sequence is CATSVSSGTGDEQYF. As DNA, the CDR3 is TGTGCCACCAGTGTCTCCTCCGGGACAGGGGACGAGCAGTACTTC.

The chain combines TRBV6-1 with TRBJ1-1, with TRBD1 matching 7 bases. Germline assignment: CDR1 MNHNS and CDR2 SASEGT. The CDR3 sequence is 13 residues long. Trimming cost V 2 bases and J 6 bases; bases outside gene matches: 3. Written as DNA, the CDR3 is TGTGCCAGCAGTGAAAACAGGGGCGCTGAAGCTTTCTTT. This sequence encodes CASSENRGAEAFF.

The rearrangement uses TRBV14 and TRBJ1-1, with D maybe TRBD1 (6 bases). Germline-derived CDR1 and CDR2 are SGHDN and FVKESK. Trimming took off 5 bases at V and 4 bases at J, with 11 bases between the two ends. The CDR3 totals 13 residues. The CDR3 nucleotides read TGTGCCAGCAGCTCTACCAGGGGCACTGAAGCTTTCTTT. This codes for CASSSTRGTEAFF.

The genes are TRBV30 and TRBJ2-1, with TRBD2 identical over 7 bases. The germline gives CDR1 GTSNPN, CDR2 SVGIG (reference sequence). The CDR3 covers 13 residues. Trimming removed 2 bases from V and 9 bases from J; junction bases left unmatched: 7. The chain's CDR3 is CAWSPPWGGEQFF. The CDR3 coding sequence is TGTGCCTGGAGTCCCCCTTGGGGGGGTGAGCAGTTCTTC.

This chain connects TRBV28 to TRBJ1-2; D is ambiguous. This CDR3 region has 11 residues. Trimming took off 4 bases at V and 4 bases at J, with 4 bases between the two ends. The V gene's germline CDR1 is MDHEN and CDR2 SYDVKM. The CDR3 sequence: CASSWAYGYTF. The DNA for the CDR3 is TGTGCCAGCAGTTGGGCCTATGGCTACACCTTC.

In this sample, this clone turned up a few times. V usage is TRBV7-9 and J usage is TRBJ1-2; no firm D call. Germline assignment: CDR1 SEHNR and CDR2 FQNEAQ (reference sequence). Trimming pared 4 bases from V and 8 bases from J, leaving 23 bases between. This CDR3 has 16 amino acids. CDR3 DNA sequence: TGTGCCAGCAGCTCCCGCCTCCGAAGGAGGGAAGGGGGCTACACCTTC. Protein: CASSSRLRRREGGYTF.

The rearrangement joins TRBV2 to TRBJ2-2; 12 positions agree with TRBD1. This CDR3 is 17 amino acids long. Germline V gives CDR1 SNHLY, CDR2 FYNNEI. J lost 4 bases, V lost 4 bases, and 7 bases had no gene match. The CDR3 sequence is CASSVRDRGLGTGELFF. The CDR3 DNA reads as TGTGCCAGCAGTGTCCGGGACAGGGGGCTTGGCACCGGGGAGCTGTTTTTT.

The V gene is TRBV10-3, the J gene TRBJ1-4; D remains unclear. Trimming shortened V by 6 bases and J by 6 bases, and 14 bases separated the two germline ends. The germline gives CDR1 ENHRY, CDR2 SYGVKD. This CDR3 spans 14 amino acids. As DNA, the CDR3 is TGTGCCATCAGCCCTGGCCGACAACATGAAAAACTGTTTTTT. Encoded protein: CAISPGRQHEKLFF.

The chain recombines TRBV6-5 with TRBJ1-1; 7 nucleotides match TRBD1. The CDR3 extends over 12 amino acids. V lost 6 bases to trimming and J lost 5 bases; unmatched junction nucleotides: 3. Germline lookup yields CDR1 MNHEY and CDR2 SVGAGI. The DNA of the CDR3 is TGTGCCAGCAGAGACAGGGAAACTGAAGCTTTCTTT. Translated: CASRDRETEAFF.

The chain is built from TRBV6-2 or TRBV6-3 and TRBJ1-2; D remains ambiguous. V was cut by 6 bases and J by 3 bases, with 17 bases left in between. Germline CDR1 and CDR2: MNHEY and SVGEGT. The CDR3 runs 15 residues. The CDR3 here is CASSHPAMGDYGYTF. Here the CDR3 DNA reads TGTGCCAGCAGCCACCCAGCCATGGGCGACTATGGCTACACCTTC.

This rearrangement joins TRBV19 to TRBJ1-1; D unresolved. The V gene's germline CDR1 is LNHDA and CDR2 SQIVND (reference sequence). V was shortened by 5 bases and J by 0 bases, with 10 bases between the two germline ends. The CDR3 runs 14 residues. CDR3: CASSGRELNTEAFF. In DNA, the CDR3 is TGTGCCAGTAGTGGGAGGGAATTGAACACTGAAGCTTTCTTT. Complete variable domain (other parts from reference TRBV19 and TRBJ1-1): DGGITQSPKYLFRKEGQNVTLSCEQNLNHDAMYWYRQDPGQGLRLIYYSQIVNDFQKGDIAEGYSVSREKKESFPLTVTSAQKNPTAFYLCASSGRELNTEAFFGQGTRLTVV.

As regards this clone: Germline is not matched at one junction end, which may reflect a read error. The sample contains more than one DNA sequence encoding this CDR3. The rearrangement links TRBV6-5 to TRBJ2-1; TRBD2 matches at 7 bases. The germline CDR1 and CDR2 sequences are MNHEY and SVGAGI. The CDR3 loop spans 15 amino acids. Here the CDR3 reads CASNRREGLVNEQFF. In DNA form, the CDR3 reads TGTGCTAGCAACCGAAGGGAGGGCCTAGTCAATGAGCAGTTCTTC.

The rearrangement uses TRBV6-2 or TRBV6-3 and TRBJ1-3, with no clear D. CDR1 MNHEY and CDR2 SVGEGT come from the germline V gene. The length of the CDR3 is 14 residues. With 2 bases removed from V and 4 bases from J, the gap between germline ends came to 9 bases. CDR3 loop: CASSYVPSGNTIYF. The CDR3 DNA sequence: TGTGCCAGCAGTTACGTCCCGTCCGGAAACACCATATATTTT.

The V gene is TRBV12-5, the J gene TRBJ1-2; 8 nucleotides line up with TRBD1. Germline V gives CDR1 LGHNT, CDR2 FRNRAP. There are 15 residues in the CDR3. Trimming removed 1 base from V and 6 bases from J; junction bases left unmatched: 7. The CDR3 DNA is TGTGCTAGTGGTTTGGGAGCAGGGGGCGAAGATGGCTACACCTTC. It translates to CASGLGAGGEDGYTF.

This clone occurred a few times. The CDR3 coding sequence is TGTGCCAGCACTGGAGGGGCCAATGAAAAACTGTTTTTT. It translates to CASTGGANEKLFF. The V and J genes are TRBV5-4 and TRBJ1-4; a possible D gene is TRBD1 (5 bases). The CDR3 contains 13 residues. Trimming took 6 bases from V and 5 from J, leaving 11 bases between them. Germline V lookup: CDR1 SGHNT, CDR2 YYREEE (reference sequence).

The CDR3 nucleotides are TGTGCCACCAGAGGACAGAATAACTATGGCTACACCTTC. This sequence encodes CATRGQNNYGYTF. The V gene is TRBV24-1, the J gene TRBJ1-2; D may be TRBD1 (6 bases). The CDR3 runs 13 residues. The V gene lost 7 bases and the J gene lost 1 base, with 9 bases spanning the gap. The germline CDR1 and CDR2 sequences are KGHDR and SFDVKD.

The chain combines TRBV6-5 with TRBJ2-5; 7 positions match TRBD1. The CDR3 length is 14 residues. Trimming at V came to 6 bases and at J to 0 bases, leaving 4 bases not matched to a gene. Germline lookup yields CDR1 MNHEY and CDR2 SVGAGI. The CDR3 reads CASSAQGYQETQYF. CDR3 nucleotide sequence: TGTGCCAGCAGCGCACAGGGGTACCAAGAGACCCAGTACTTC.